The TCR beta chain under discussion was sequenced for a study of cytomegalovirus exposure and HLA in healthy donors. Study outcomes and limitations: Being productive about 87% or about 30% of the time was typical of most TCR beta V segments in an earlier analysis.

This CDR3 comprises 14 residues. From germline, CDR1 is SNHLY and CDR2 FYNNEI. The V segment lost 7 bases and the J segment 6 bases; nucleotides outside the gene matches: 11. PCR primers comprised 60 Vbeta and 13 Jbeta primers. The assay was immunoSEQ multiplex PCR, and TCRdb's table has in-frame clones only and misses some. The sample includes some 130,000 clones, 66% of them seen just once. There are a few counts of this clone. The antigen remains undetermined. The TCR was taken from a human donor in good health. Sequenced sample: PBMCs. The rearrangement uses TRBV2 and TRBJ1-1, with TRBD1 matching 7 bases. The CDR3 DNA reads TGTGCCAGCATGGGGACACAGGGGATCGCTGAAGCTTTCTTT. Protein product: CASMGTQGIAEAFF. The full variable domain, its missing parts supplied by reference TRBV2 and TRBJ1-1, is EPEVTQTPSHQVTQMGQEVILRCVPISNHLYFYWYRQILGQKVEFLVSFYNNEISEKSEIFDDQFSVERPDGSNFTLKIRSTKLEDSAMYFCASMGTQGIAEAFFGQGTRLTVV.